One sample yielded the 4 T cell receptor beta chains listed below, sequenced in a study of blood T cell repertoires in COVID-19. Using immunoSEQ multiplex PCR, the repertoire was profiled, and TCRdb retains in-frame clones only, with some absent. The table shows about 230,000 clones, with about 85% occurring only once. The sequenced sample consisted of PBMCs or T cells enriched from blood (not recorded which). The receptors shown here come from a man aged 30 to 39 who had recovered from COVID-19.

The CDR3 region is CASSLSGTGGNPGANVLTF. In nucleotides, the CDR3 is TGTGCCAGCAGTTTATCAGGGACAGGGGGCAACCCTGGGGCCAACGTCCTGACTTTC. V and J are TRBV27 and TRBJ2-6, with TRBD1 matching over 12 bases. The V and J ends lost 0 bases and 2 bases, in that order; junction bases with no gene match: 5. CDR1 is MNHEY, CDR2 SMNVEV, per germline (reference sequence). CDR3 length: 19 residues.

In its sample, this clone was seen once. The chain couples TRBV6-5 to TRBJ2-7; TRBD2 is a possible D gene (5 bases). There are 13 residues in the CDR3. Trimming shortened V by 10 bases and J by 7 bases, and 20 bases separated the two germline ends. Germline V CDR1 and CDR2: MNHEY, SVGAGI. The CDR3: CATQVGVSGEQYF. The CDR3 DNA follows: TGTGCCACCCAAGTTGGGGTTTCGGGGGAGCAGTACTTC.

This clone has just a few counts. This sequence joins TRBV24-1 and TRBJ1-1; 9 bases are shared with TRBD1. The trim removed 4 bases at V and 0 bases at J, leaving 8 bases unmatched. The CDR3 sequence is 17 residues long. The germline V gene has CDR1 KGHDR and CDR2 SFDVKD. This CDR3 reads CATSDRRQGGVNTEAFF. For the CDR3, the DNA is TGTGCCACCAGTGACCGGCGACAGGGGGGGGTGAACACTGAAGCTTTCTTT.

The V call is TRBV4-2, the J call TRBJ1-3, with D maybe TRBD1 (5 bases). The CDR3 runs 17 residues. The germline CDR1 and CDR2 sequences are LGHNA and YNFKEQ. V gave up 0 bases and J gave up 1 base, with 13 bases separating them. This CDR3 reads CASSQEGGRPSGNTIYF. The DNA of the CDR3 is TGTGCCAGCAGCCAAGAGGGGGGTAGGCCTTCTGGAAACACCATATATTTT.